The 15 T cell receptor beta chains listed next were all sequenced from one sample in a study of T cell repertoires in cytomegalovirus infection. TCRdb re-derived calls from the reads in MiXCR, one entry per CDR3 protein. The table records about a million distinct CDR3 sequences, approximately 31% of them present only once. These receptors have no known antigen. The specimen was cultured CD8+ T cells from PBMCs, collected from culture after CMV antigen stimulation. These receptors were collected from a human donor in good health (CMV status not recorded). Some clones in this sample may be carry-over from other donors' samples.

V and J are TRBV19 and TRBJ2-1; 9 bases are a match to TRBD1. The germline V gene has CDR1 LNHDA and CDR2 SQIVND (reference sequence). This CDR3 contains 15 residues. The trim removed 4 bases at V and 4 bases at J, leaving 5 bases unmatched. The CDR3 coding sequence is TGTGCCAGTAGTAGGACCGGGACAGGGTACAATGAGCAGTTCTTC. Its translation: CASSRTGTGYNEQFF.

This clonotype appeared a few times. The chain's CDR3 is CASSYGLVDTQYF. As DNA, the CDR3 is TGTGCCAGCAGTTACGGACTCGTAGATACGCAGTATTTT. The chain joins TRBV6-6 to TRBJ2-3; weak D call: TRBD2 (5 bases). V shed 2 bases and J shed 5 bases, with 8 bases lying between them. This CDR3 spans 13 amino acids. CDR1 MNHNY and CDR2 SVGAGI come from the germline V gene (reference sequence).

The gene calls are TRBV19 and TRBJ1-3; TRBD1 is a possible D gene (5 bases). The CDR3 consists of 15 residues. Germline values: CDR1 LNHDA, CDR2 SQIVND (reference sequence). V dropped 7 bases and J dropped 0 bases, with 13 bases sitting between them. Written as DNA, the CDR3 is TGTGCCAGTAAATCCCGGGACGGCTCTGGAAACACCATATATTTT. Its protein product is CASKSRDGSGNTIYF.

This sequence joins TRBV9 and TRBJ1-5; D gene unclear. In germline, CDR1 is SGDLS, CDR2 YYNGEE. Trimming pared 0 bases from V and 2 bases from J, leaving 6 bases between. The CDR3 totals 14 residues. CDR3 in amino acids: CASSVGPGNQPQHF. CDR3 in DNA: TGTGCCAGCAGCGTAGGACCGGGCAATCAGCCCCAGCATTTT.

This clonotype was picked up one time. V is TRBV10-3 and J is TRBJ2-1; 7 bases match TRBD1. After removal of 6 bases from V and 5 bases from J, the junction contained 4 bases not matched to a gene. The CDR3 covers 13 residues. Germline CDR1 ENHRY, CDR2 SYGVKD. CDR3 in DNA: TGTGCCATCAGAACAGGGGTAAACAATGAGCAGTTCTTC. Amino acid sequence: CAIRTGVNNEQFF.

This clonotype was counted many times. This chain links TRBV6-2 or TRBV6-3 with TRBJ2-5; TRBD1 matches at 12 bases. This CDR3 has 15 residues. The germline V gene has CDR1 MNHEY and CDR2 SVGEGT. V dropped 2 bases and J dropped 5; count of bases not matched to a gene: 3. CDR3 in amino acids: CASSYGTGGVETQYF. The CDR3 nucleotides read TGTGCCAGCAGTTACGGGACAGGGGGCGTGGAGACCCAGTACTTC.

The rearrangement links TRBV5-1 to TRBJ2-7, with 11 bases aligning to TRBD1. Germline CDR1 and CDR2: SGHRS and YFSETQ. The CDR3 spans 14 residues. Unmatched junction bases numbered 5, after V lost 4 bases and J lost 5 bases. DNA for the CDR3: TGCGCCAGCAGCGCGAGGACAGGGGGCGACGAGCAGTACTTC. Translating it yields CASSARTGGDEQYF.

This clonotype has a single count. The chain carries TRBV10-3 and TRBJ1-2; maybe TRBD1 (6 bases). The germline CDR1 and CDR2 sequences are ENHRY and SYGVKD. Trimming took off 2 bases at V and 5 bases at J, with 9 bases between the two ends. This CDR3 is 13 amino acids long. The CDR3 DNA sequence: TGTGCCATCAGTGAGGGACAGATTTATGGCTACACCTTC. As protein: CAISEGQIYGYTF.

Ten or more counts support this clonotype. The gene calls are TRBV7-6 and TRBJ2-3, with TRBD2 matching over 9 bases. Germline assignment: CDR1 SGHVS and CDR2 FNYEAQ. The CDR3 contains 17 residues. V gave up 1 base and J gave up 3 bases; unmatched junction bases: 8. Here the CDR3 DNA reads TGTGCCAGCAGCTTAGGCCCCGCGGGGGGGCCGACAGATACGCAGTATTTT. This sequence encodes CASSLGPAGGPTDTQYF.

J is TRBJ2-3 and V is TRBV7-2; the match to TRBD2 covers 8 bases. This CDR3 is 15 amino acids long. Germline lookup yields CDR1 SGHTA and CDR2 FQGNSA. J gave up 4 bases and V 4 bases, and 7 bases lay outside the gene matches. The CDR3 coding sequence is TGTGCCAGCAGCTCGCGGGGGGCCCGGGCAGATACGCAGTATTTT. Amino acid sequence: CASSSRGARADTQYF.

V usage is TRBV6-2 or TRBV6-3 and J usage is TRBJ2-1; 8 nucleotides line up with TRBD2. With V trimmed by 2 bases and J by 2 bases, 14 bases remained unmatched. Germline V gene data show CDR1 as MNHEY and CDR2 as SVGEGT. This CDR3 has 19 residues. The CDR3 sequence: CASSYTGLGGVSPYNEQFF. CDR3 DNA sequence: TGTGCCAGCAGTTACACGGGACTAGGAGGCGTATCCCCCTACAATGAGCAGTTCTTC.

The table lists this clonotype with a few counts. The rearrangement joins TRBV20-1 to TRBJ2-2; 9 bases match TRBD1. With V trimmed by 5 bases and J by 1 base, 2 bases remained unmatched. In germline, CDR1 is DFQATT, CDR2 SNEGSKA (reference sequence). This CDR3 has 14 amino acids. The CDR3: CSALDRGNTGELFF. The CDR3 nucleotides are TGCAGTGCTTTGGACAGGGGGAACACCGGGGAGCTGTTTTTT.

The V gene is TRBV7-6, the J gene TRBJ1-5, with D tentatively TRBD1 (6 bases). The CDR3 covers 17 residues. Germline V gene lookup returns CDR1 SGHVS and CDR2 FNYEAQ. Deletions cut 5 bases from V and 0 bases from J, with 17 bases between. Here the CDR3 DNA reads TGTGCCAGCAGCCCGACAGGTGGGCCCTATAGCAATCAGCCCCAGCATTTT. This encodes CASSPTGGPYSNQPQHF.

This clonotype was counted at least ten times. The V and J genes are TRBV7-9 and TRBJ2-2; D uncertain. The CDR3 contains 14 residues. CDR1 is SEHNR and CDR2 is FQNEAQ in the germline V gene (reference sequence). The V end was cut by 1 base, the J end by 6 bases, with 9 bases between. The CDR3 bases are TGTGCCAGCAGCTTAGATGGCGGCGCCGGGGAGCTGTTTTTT. As protein: CASSLDGGAGELFF.

In the case of this clonotype: A read error may be the cause here, since a much bigger clone is one base away. This sequence joins TRBV7-2 and TRBJ2-7; D call uncertain. Germline assignment: CDR1 SGHTA and CDR2 FQGNSA. The CDR3 sequence is 16 residues long. The CDR3 spells CVSSLENYALTYEQYF. The CDR3 DNA reads as TGTGTCAGCAGCTTAGAGAATTACGCACTTACCTACGAGCAGTACTTC.